This TCR beta chain stems from a study of T cells in Graves' hyperthyroidism and ophthalmopathy. The length of the CDR3 is 15 residues. CDR1 is DFQATT and CDR2 is SNEGSKA in the germline V gene (reference sequence). Trimming stripped 2 bases from V and 5 bases from J, with 16 bases between. What was amplified from RNA transcripts were TCR beta CDR3 regions. HTBI primers were employed in a first-round RT-PCR of the TCR CDR3. TCRdb called the multiplex PCR reads again in MiXCR, with one record for every CDR3 protein. The profile covers hundreds of thousands of distinct CDR3 sequences, with about 14% appearing a single time and approximately 12% taken by the ten largest.

The receptor comes from a woman aged 50 to 65 with Graves' ophthalmopathy. The chain has TRBV20-1 and TRBJ2-1; perhaps D is TRBD1 or TRBD2 (5 bases each). The sample taken for sequencing was blood. DNA of the CDR3: TGCAGTGCTAGAAAATCGGGGACCCCCCACAATGAGCAGTTCTTC. This codes for CSARKSGTPHNEQFF.